This entry lists 21 T cell receptor beta chains sequenced from one sample in a study of CD8 T cells in ankylosing spondylitis. Study observations and caveats: Ankylosing spondylitis blood seemed to carry a telltale TCR beta motif made of several highly homologous variants.

TCRdb used MiXCR to reprocess the 5' RACE reads, holding one entry per CDR3 protein. The sample includes under 850,000 distinct CDR3 sequences, 19% of them seen just once. Their antigen targets remain unknown. Input material: blood, either unsorted or a sorted T cell fraction (not recorded which). These receptors all come from a male donor with ankylosing spondylitis.

This clonotype was picked up many times. The rearrangement links TRBV28 to TRBJ1-2; D is ambiguous. In germline, CDR1 is MDHEN, CDR2 SYDVKM. The CDR3 has 14 residues. V dropped 2 bases and J dropped 7 bases, with 14 bases sitting between them. The DNA for the CDR3 is TGTGCCAGCAGTTTAGAGGGCAGTCCCCGTGGCTACACCTTC. This codes for CASSLEGSPRGYTF.

This clonotype was counted ten times or more. The genes are TRBV29-1 and TRBJ1-1; the D gene is possibly TRBD1 (6 bases). V lost 4 bases and J lost 5, with 11 bases in between. CDR1 is SQVTM, CDR2 ANQGSEA, per germline. The CDR3 totals 12 residues. CDR3 in amino acids: CSVVKGGTEAFF. In DNA form, the CDR3 reads TGCAGCGTTGTGAAGGGGGGAACTGAAGCTTTCTTT.

In DNA, the CDR3 is TGCGCCAGCAGCGGGGGTCACGAGTCTGCGCGGGCTTTCTTT. The encoded protein is CASSGGHESARAFF. This chain links TRBV5-1 with TRBJ1-1, with D tentatively TRBD1 (5 bases). The CDR3 consists of 14 residues. Germline V CDR1 and CDR2: SGHRS, YFSETQ. Trimming left V 4 bases short and J 11 bases short, with 21 bases between.

The chain is built from TRBV10-2 and TRBJ2-2; the match to TRBD2 covers 10 bases. With V trimmed by 7 bases and J by 0 bases, 2 bases remained unmatched. The CDR3 has 15 residues. Germline-derived CDR1 and CDR2 are WSHSY and SAAADI. The CDR3 bases are TGCGCCAGCACCGGACTAGCGGCGAACACCGGGGAGCTGTTTTTT. Translating it yields CASTGLAANTGELFF.

This clonotype has just a few counts. The chain uses TRBV6-5 and TRBJ2-7; D is uncertain. CDR3 size: 13 residues. The germline V and J ends were trimmed by 2 bases and 1 base, with 6 bases remaining between them. Germline V gene data show CDR1 as MNHEY and CDR2 as SVGAGI. The CDR3 here is CASSYGKSYEQYF. CDR3 bases: TGTGCCAGCAGTTACGGCAAATCCTACGAGCAGTACTTC.

This clonotype was recorded a few times. The chain is built from TRBV27 and TRBJ2-7, with 8 bases identical to TRBD1. Germline V gene lookup returns CDR1 MNHEY and CDR2 SMNVEV (reference sequence). The V gene end was trimmed by 6 bases and the J gene end by 2 bases; junction bases not matched to a gene: 3. CDR3 length: 13 amino acids. CDR3 bases: TGTGCCAGCAGGGTACAGGGGGCCTACGAGCAGTACTTC. The encoded protein is CASRVQGAYEQYF.

The chain couples TRBV3-1 to TRBJ1-1; the match to TRBD1 covers 9 bases. The length of the CDR3 is 15 residues. Germline assignment: CDR1 LGHDT and CDR2 YNNKEL (reference sequence). Unmatched junction bases numbered 7, after V lost 2 bases and J lost 6 bases. The CDR3 region is CASSQTWTGEAEAFF. The CDR3 DNA sequence: TGTGCCAGCAGCCAAACCTGGACAGGGGAGGCTGAAGCTTTCTTT.

This chain links TRBV20-1 with TRBJ2-3, with D unclear. V lost 6 bases to trimming and J lost 3 bases, with 13 bases between them. The CDR3 covers 13 residues. CDR1 DFQATT and CDR2 SNEGSKA come from the germline V gene (reference sequence). The CDR3 protein is CSAARGFTDTQYF. The CDR3 coding sequence is TGCAGTGCCGCGCGAGGATTTACAGATACGCAGTATTTT.

The chain has TRBV12-5 and TRBJ1-5; D ambiguous. Per the germline V gene, CDR1 is LGHNT and CDR2 is FRNRAP. Trimming pared 4 bases from V and 7 bases from J, leaving 23 bases between. The CDR3 is made up of 17 amino acids. The CDR3 spells CASGSNPNRDEGQPQHF. DNA for the CDR3: TGTGCTAGTGGTTCCAACCCAAACCGGGATGAAGGCCAGCCCCAGCATTTT.

This clonotype appeared many times. This sequence joins TRBV21-1 and TRBJ2-1; TRBD2, as called in the table, went unchecked against the DNA. TRBV21-1 is termed a pseudogene. The CDR3 is 19 residues long. The CDR3 is CASSKGARTSGGAMDEQFF. The CDR3 nucleotides read TGTGCCAGCAGCAAAGGGGCGAGGACTAGCGGGGGGGCAATGGATGAGCAGTTCTTC.

J is TRBJ1-6 and V is TRBV7-2; D gene uncertain. Trimming shortened V by 4 bases and J by 7 bases, and 11 bases separated the two germline ends. Germline CDR1 SGHTA, CDR2 FQGNSA. The CDR3 covers 14 residues. CDR3 loop: CASSSTDFNSPLHF. Here the CDR3 DNA reads TGTGCCAGCAGCTCCACAGATTTCAATTCACCCCTCCACTTT.

For the CDR3, the DNA is TGCAGTGCTAAAGCGGCTAGCGGGGGACAAGAGACCCAGTACTTC. This translates into CSAKAASGGQETQYF. This chain joins TRBV20-1 and TRBJ2-5; 10 bases line up with TRBD2. The CDR3 is 15 amino acids. The V gene end was trimmed by 4 bases and the J gene end by 2 bases; junction bases not matched to a gene: 7. Germline CDR1 is DFQATT and CDR2 is SNEGSKA (reference sequence).

This clonotype was seen more than once but under ten times. The rearrangement links TRBV19 to TRBJ2-7, with TRBD1 as a possible D gene (6 bases). CDR1 LNHDA and CDR2 SQIVND come from the germline V gene (reference sequence). V was clipped by 11 bases and J by 4 bases, with 21 bases between them. CDR3 length: 14 residues. The CDR3 here is CASSRRQGIYEQYF. The CDR3 DNA follows: TGTGCCTCCTCCCGCCGGCAGGGGATTTACGAGCAGTACTTC. Using reference TRBV19 and TRBJ2-7 for the parts outside the CDR3, the full variable domain is DGGITQSPKYLFRKEGQNVTLSCEQNLNHDAMYWYRQDPGQGLRLIYYSQIVNDFQKGDIAEGYSVSREKKESFPLTVTSAQKNPTAFYLCASSRRQGIYEQYFGPGTRLTVT.

The chain joins TRBV4-3 to TRBJ1-1; D is unresolved. CDR3 length: 15 amino acids. CDR1 is LGHNA, CDR2 YSLEER, per germline. The germline V and J ends were trimmed by 0 bases and 0 bases, with 8 bases remaining between them. The CDR3 coding sequence is TGCGCCAGCAGCCAAGATCGGGTAGTGAACACTGAAGCTTTCTTT. It specifies CASSQDRVVNTEAFF.

In this sample, this clonotype turned up a few times. The V gene is TRBV20-1, the J gene TRBJ2-1; tentative D call: TRBD1 (6 bases). This CDR3 contains 14 residues. The germline V and J ends were trimmed by 6 bases and 5 bases, with 17 bases remaining between them. Germline loops: CDR1 DFQATT, CDR2 SNEGSKA (reference sequence). The CDR3 region is CSAKRPRQDNEQFF. The DNA for the CDR3 is TGCAGTGCCAAACGTCCCCGACAGGACAATGAGCAGTTCTTC.

This clonotype has just one count. J is TRBJ2-7 and V is TRBV5-1; 8 bases agree with TRBD1. The CDR3 length is 19 residues. CDR1 is SGHRS and CDR2 is YFSETQ in the germline V gene. V shed 0 bases and J 0 bases; nucleotides not matched to a gene: 14. CDR3 protein: CASSLAGTGITFSSYEQYF. In DNA, the CDR3 is TGCGCCAGCAGCTTGGCCGGGACAGGTATTACCTTTAGCTCCTACGAGCAGTACTTC.

This clonotype has ten or more counts. The chain recombines TRBV5-1 with TRBJ1-5; TRBD1 matches at 7 bases. J was trimmed by 4 bases and V by 0 bases; bases with no gene match: 4. Germline CDR1 and CDR2: SGHRS and YFSETQ. There are 15 residues in the CDR3. The CDR3 loop reads CASSLGDSRNQPQHF. The CDR3 region has the DNA TGCGCCAGCAGCTTGGGGGACAGTAGAAATCAGCCCCAGCATTTT.

The chain combines TRBV2 with TRBJ2-3; 8 bases are shared with TRBD2. The CDR3 sequence is 15 residues long. CDR1 is SNHLY, CDR2 FYNNEI, per germline. The trim removed 7 bases at V and 3 bases at J, leaving 9 bases unmatched. As DNA, the CDR3 is TGTGCCAGCAAACAGGTGGCGGGGGGTACAGATACGCAGTATTTT. Translation: CASKQVAGGTDTQYF.

The chain carries TRBV7-2 and TRBJ2-7; TRBD2 might be the D (6 bases). The CDR3 spans 15 residues. Germline assignment: CDR1 SGHTA and CDR2 FQGNSA. V dropped 2 bases and J dropped 2 bases, with 13 bases sitting between them. The CDR3 here is CASSLNPPGAYEQYF. CDR3 nucleotides: TGTGCCAGCAGCTTAAATCCCCCGGGGGCCTACGAGCAGTACTTC.

This rearrangement joins TRBV7-9 to TRBJ1-5, with TRBD1 matching 7 bases. Germline V gene sequence: CDR1 SEHNR, CDR2 FQNEAQ (reference sequence). V shed 8 bases and J 9 bases; nucleotides not matched to a gene: 13. This CDR3 spans 14 amino acids. The CDR3 region is CASVKQGTDWPQHF. CDR3 in DNA: TGTGCCAGCGTGAAACAGGGGACGGACTGGCCCCAGCATTTT.

The rearrangement uses TRBV9 and TRBJ2-1, with 7 bases lining up with TRBD1. V shed 1 base and J 7 bases; nucleotides not matched to a gene: 8. The CDR3 has 15 residues. From germline, CDR1 is SGDLS and CDR2 YYNGEE. The CDR3 sequence is CASSVTGDMVNEQFF. The CDR3 DNA follows: TGTGCCAGCAGCGTAACAGGGGATATGGTTAATGAGCAGTTCTTC. The full variable domain, rest sourced from reference TRBV9 and TRBJ2-1, is DSGVTQTPKHLITATGQRVTLRCSPRSGDLSVYWYQQSLDQGLQFLIQYYNGEERAKGNILERFSAQQFPDLHSELNLSSLELGDSALYFCASSVTGDMVNEQFFGPGTRLTVL.